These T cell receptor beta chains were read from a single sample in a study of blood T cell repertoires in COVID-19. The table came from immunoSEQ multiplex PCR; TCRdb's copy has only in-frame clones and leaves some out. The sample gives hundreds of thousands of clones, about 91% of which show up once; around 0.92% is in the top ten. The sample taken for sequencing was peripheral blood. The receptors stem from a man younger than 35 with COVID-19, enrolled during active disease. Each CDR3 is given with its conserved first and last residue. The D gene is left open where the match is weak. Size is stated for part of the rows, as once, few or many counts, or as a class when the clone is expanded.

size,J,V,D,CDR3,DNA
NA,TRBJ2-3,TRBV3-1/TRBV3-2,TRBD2,CASSQGFLAGVTDTQYF,TGTGCCAGCAGCCAAGGATTCTTGGCGGGGGTCACAGATACGCAGTATTTT
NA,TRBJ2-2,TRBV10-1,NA,CASREVATGELFF,TGCGCCAGCAGAGAGGTAGCGACCGGGGAGCTGTTTTTT
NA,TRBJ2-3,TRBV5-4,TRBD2,CASSSGDQTDTQYF,TGTGCCAGCAGCAGCGGGGATCAGACAGATACGCAGTATTTT
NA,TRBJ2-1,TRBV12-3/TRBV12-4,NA,CASSHMAGHEQFF,TGTGCCAGCAGTCACATGGCAGGTCATGAGCAGTTCTTC
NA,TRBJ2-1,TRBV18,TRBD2,CASSPGLAGANEQFF,TGTGCCAGCTCACCAGGACTAGCGGGTGCCAATGAGCAGTTCTTC
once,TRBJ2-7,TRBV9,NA,CATRGPYEQYF,TGTGCCACCCGGGGTCCCTACGAGCAGTACTTC
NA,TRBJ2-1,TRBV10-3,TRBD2,CAVAPRTSGGPGGRQQFF,TGTGCCGTCGCACCGAGGACTAGCGGGGGACCCGGAGGTAGACAGCAGTTCTTC
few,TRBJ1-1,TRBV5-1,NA,CASSEVNTEAFF,TGCGCCAGCAGTGAGGTGAACACTGAAGCTTTCTTT
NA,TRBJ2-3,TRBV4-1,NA,CASSPSTGEGDTQYF,TGCGCCAGCAGCCCCTCGACAGGGGAGGGGGATACGCAGTATTTT
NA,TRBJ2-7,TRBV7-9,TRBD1,CASSPGQAPSYEQYF,TGTGCCAGCAGCCCTGGACAGGCCCCCTCCTACGAGCAGTACTTC
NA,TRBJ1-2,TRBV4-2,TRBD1,CASSQAETGHYGYTF,TGTGCCAGCAGCCAAGCTGAGACAGGGCACTATGGCTACACCTTC
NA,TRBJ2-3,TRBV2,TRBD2,CASRFTSAPTDTQYF,TGTGCCAGCAGATTTACTAGCGCCCCCACAGATACGCAGTATTTT
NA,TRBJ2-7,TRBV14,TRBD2,CASSQGGRGAYEQYF,TGTGCCAGCAGCCAAGGTGGGCGGGGGGCCTACGAGCAGTACTTC
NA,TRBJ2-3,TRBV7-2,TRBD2,CASSPMGLAGPDTQYF,TGTGCCAGCAGCCCCATGGGACTAGCGGGACCAGATACGCAGTATTTT
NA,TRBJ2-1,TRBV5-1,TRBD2,CASRRGGAGSDEQFF,TGCGCCAGCAGACGCGGGGGGGCCGGTTCGGATGAGCAGTTCTTC
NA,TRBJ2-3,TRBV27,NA,CASSSKHSGYPADTQYF,TGTGCCAGCAGTTCTAAACATAGCGGCTACCCAGCAGATACGCAGTATTTT
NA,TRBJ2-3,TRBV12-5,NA,CASGIEDTQYF,TGTGCTAGTGGCATAGAGGATACGCAGTATTTT
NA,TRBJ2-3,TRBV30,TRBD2,CAWSAGRSTDTQYF,TGTGCCTGGAGTGCCGGGAGGAGCACAGATACGCAGTATTTT
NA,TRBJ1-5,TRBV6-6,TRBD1,CASGWDSYSNQPQHF,TGTGCCAGCGGTTGGGACAGCTATAGCAATCAGCCCCAGCATTTT
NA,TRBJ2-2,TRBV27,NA,CASSLQGYTGELFF,TGTGCCAGCAGTCTTCAGGGTTATACCGGGGAGCTGTTTTTT
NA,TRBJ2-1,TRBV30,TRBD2,CAWTSGYNEQFF,TGTGCCTGGACTAGCGGATACAATGAGCAGTTCTTC
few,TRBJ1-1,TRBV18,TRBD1,CASSPPGQANTEAFF,TGTGCCAGCTCACCACCCGGACAGGCGAACACTGAAGCTTTCTTT
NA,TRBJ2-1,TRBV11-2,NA,CASRTAGQNNEQFF,TGTGCCAGCAGGACCGCGGGACAGAACAATGAGCAGTTCTTC
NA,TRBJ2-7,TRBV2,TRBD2,CASSVQRGGYEQYF,TGTGCCAGCAGTGTTCAGCGGGGGGGTTACGAGCAGTACTTC